This T cell receptor (beta chain) was documented in a study of long-term antiretroviral therapy in people with HIV. General study findings and limits: Controls showed broader CDR3 length ranges than did the HIV repertoires.

This CDR3 comprises 16 residues. Germline loops: CDR1 MNHNY, CDR2 SVGAGI (reference sequence). The V segment lost 8 bases and the J segment 6 bases; nucleotides outside the gene matches: 18. HIV-positive participants were all treated in the United States. Each specimen consisted of about 1-11 million cryopreserved PBMC prior to extraction of DNA. On this clone itself: Antigen specificity is unknown.

The libraries were made with immunoSEQ v3.0 at survey level. Repertoires were generated with immunoSEQ multiplex PCR, while TCRdb's copy carries only in-frame clones and drops some. The sample records 11,000 to 15,000 clones, roughly 82% being singletons. Specimen: unsorted PBMCs, collected 0.4 years after starting antiretroviral therapy. This clonotype originated in a man between 25 and 39 years old with HIV. The chain combines TRBV6-6 with TRBJ2-7; 8 bases align to TRBD1. CDR3 bases: TGTGCCAGCCGTACGGATGCAGCGGACAGGGTTGCCGAGCAGTACTTC. Translated: CASRTDAADRVAEQYF.